The 5 T cell receptor beta chains reported below all come from one sample, sequenced in a study of blood T cell repertoires in COVID-19. Clones were read by immunoSEQ multiplex PCR, and TCRdb kept only the in-frame ones, dropping some. The data contain fewer than 140,000 clones, about 79% of them singletons. The sequencing sample was made of peripheral blood. The receptors stem from a man at least 80 years old with COVID-19, enrolled during active disease.

This chain uses TRBV28 with TRBJ2-1; TRBD1 matches 8 bases. Unmatched junction bases numbered 3, after V lost 3 bases and J lost 5 bases. Germline V lookup: CDR1 MDHEN, CDR2 SYDVKM. This CDR3 is 14 amino acids long. CDR3 sequence: CASSFSRGHNEQFF. For the CDR3, the DNA is TGTGCCAGCAGTTTCTCCAGGGGGCACAATGAGCAGTTCTTC.

The chain joins TRBV18 to TRBJ2-6; TRBD1 might be the D (6 bases). V lost 4 bases, J lost 2 bases, and 9 bases lay in between. The germline gives CDR1 KGHSH, CDR2 LQKENI. The CDR3 consists of 15 residues. CDR3 loop: CASSLQGTGANVLTF. The DNA of the CDR3 is TGTGCCAGCTCACTCCAGGGGACTGGGGCCAACGTCCTGACTTTC.

This clone was observed a few times. This rearrangement joins TRBV6-5 to TRBJ2-5; TRBD1 aligns across 8 bases. The V and J ends lost 2 bases and 5 bases, in that order; junction bases with no gene match: 7. The CDR3 length is 15 residues. Per the germline V gene, CDR1 is MNHEY and CDR2 is SVGAGI. The CDR3 region is CASSYPGQGTETQYF. DNA for the CDR3: TGTGCCAGCAGTTACCCCGGACAGGGAACGGAGACCCAGTACTTC.

The rearrangement joins TRBV29-1 to TRBJ1-1; D ambiguous. The V and J ends lost 6 bases and 0 bases respectively, with 11 bases between them. Looked up from germline, CDR1 is SQVTM and CDR2 is ANQGSEA. The CDR3 is 13 amino acids. The CDR3: CSVLTPMNTEAFF. Written as DNA, the CDR3 is TGCAGCGTGCTGACACCCATGAACACTGAAGCTTTCTTT. Combining the CDR3 with reference TRBV29-1 and TRBJ1-1 gives the whole variable domain SAVISQKPSRDICQRGTSLTIQCQVDSQVTMMFWYRQQPGQSLTLIATANQGSEATYESGFVIDKFPISRPNLTFSTLTVSNMSPEDSSIYLCSVLTPMNTEAFFGQGTRLTVV.

The J gene is TRBJ2-6, the V gene TRBV24-1, with a possible D match to TRBD2 (5 bases). Trimming stripped 3 bases from V and 0 bases from J, with 11 bases between. The CDR3 covers 17 residues. Germline values: CDR1 KGHDR, CDR2 SFDVKD. CDR3 sequence reads: CATSDRTRDSGANVLTF. DNA of the CDR3: TGTGCCACCAGTGATCGGACCCGGGACTCTGGGGCCAACGTCCTGACTTTC.